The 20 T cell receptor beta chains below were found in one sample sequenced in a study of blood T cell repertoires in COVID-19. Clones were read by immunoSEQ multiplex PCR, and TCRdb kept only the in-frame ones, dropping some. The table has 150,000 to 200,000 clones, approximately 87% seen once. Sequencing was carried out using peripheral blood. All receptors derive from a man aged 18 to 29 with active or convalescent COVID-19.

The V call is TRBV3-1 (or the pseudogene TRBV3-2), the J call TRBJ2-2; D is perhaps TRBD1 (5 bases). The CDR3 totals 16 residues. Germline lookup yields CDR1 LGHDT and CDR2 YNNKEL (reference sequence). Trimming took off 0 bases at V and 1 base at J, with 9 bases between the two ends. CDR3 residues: CASSQETEGNTGELFF. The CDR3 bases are TGTGCCAGCAGCCAAGAGACAGAAGGGAACACCGGGGAGCTGTTTTTT.

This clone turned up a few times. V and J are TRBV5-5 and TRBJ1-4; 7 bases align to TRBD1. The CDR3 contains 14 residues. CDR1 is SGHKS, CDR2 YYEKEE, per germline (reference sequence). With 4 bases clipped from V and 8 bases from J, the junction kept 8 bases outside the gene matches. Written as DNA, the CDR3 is TGTGCCAGCAGCCCGTTTGGGACAGACGAAAAACTGTTTTTT. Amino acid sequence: CASSPFGTDEKLFF. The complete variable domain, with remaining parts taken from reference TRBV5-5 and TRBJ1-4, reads DAGVTQSPTHLIKTRGQQVTLRCSPISGHKSVSWYQQVLGQGPQFIFQYYEKEERGRGNFPDRFSARQFPNYSSELNVNALLLGDSALYLCASSPFGTDEKLFFGSGTQLSVL.

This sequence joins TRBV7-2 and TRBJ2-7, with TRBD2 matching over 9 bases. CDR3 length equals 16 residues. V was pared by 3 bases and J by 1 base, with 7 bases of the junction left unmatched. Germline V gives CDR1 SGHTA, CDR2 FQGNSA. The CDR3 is CASSFLPLAGSYEQYF. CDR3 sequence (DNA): TGTGCCAGCAGCTTCCTACCTCTAGCGGGATCCTACGAGCAGTACTTC.

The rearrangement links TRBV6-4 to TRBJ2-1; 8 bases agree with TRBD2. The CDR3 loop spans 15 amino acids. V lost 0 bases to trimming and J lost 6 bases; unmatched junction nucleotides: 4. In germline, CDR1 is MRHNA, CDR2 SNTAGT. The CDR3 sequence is CASSDSSGSVNEQFF. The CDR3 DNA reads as TGTGCCAGCAGTGACTCGAGCGGGAGCGTCAATGAGCAGTTCTTC.

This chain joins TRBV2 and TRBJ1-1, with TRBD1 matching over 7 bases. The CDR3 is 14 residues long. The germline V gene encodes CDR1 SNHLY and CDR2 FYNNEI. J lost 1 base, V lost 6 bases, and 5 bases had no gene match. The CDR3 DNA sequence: TGTGCCAGCAGGAGTACAGGGGAGAACACTGAAGCTTTCTTT. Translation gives CASRSTGENTEAFF.

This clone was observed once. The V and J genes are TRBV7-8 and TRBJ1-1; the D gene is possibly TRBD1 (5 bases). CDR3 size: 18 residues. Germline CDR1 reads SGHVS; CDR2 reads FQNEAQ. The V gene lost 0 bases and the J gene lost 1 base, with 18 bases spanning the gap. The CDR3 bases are TGTGCCAGCAGCTTAGCGGGGGGGTCAGGGAGGAGGAACACTGAAGCTTTCTTT. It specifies CASSLAGGSGRRNTEAFF.

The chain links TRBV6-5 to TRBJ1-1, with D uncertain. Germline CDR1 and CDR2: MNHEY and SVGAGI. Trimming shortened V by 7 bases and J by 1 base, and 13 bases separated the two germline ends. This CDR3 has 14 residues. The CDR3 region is CASILTGENTEAFF. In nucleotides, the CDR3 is TGTGCCAGCATCCTAACGGGAGAGAACACTGAAGCTTTCTTT.

The CDR3 is CSVRRAAGQPYGYTF. In DNA form, the CDR3 reads TGCAGCGTTCGAAGAGCGGCGGGACAGCCCTATGGCTACACCTTC. The genes are TRBV29-1 and TRBJ1-2, with 7 bases fitting TRBD1. Germline lookup yields CDR1 SQVTM and CDR2 ANQGSEA. The CDR3 contains 15 residues. The V segment lost 5 bases and the J segment 4 bases; nucleotides outside the gene matches: 13.

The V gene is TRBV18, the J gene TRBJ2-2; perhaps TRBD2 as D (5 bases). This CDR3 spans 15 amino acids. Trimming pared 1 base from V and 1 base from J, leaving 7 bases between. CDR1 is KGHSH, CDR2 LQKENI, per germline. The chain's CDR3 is CASSPQAGNTGELFF. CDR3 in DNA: TGTGCCAGCTCACCACAGGCGGGGAACACCGGGGAGCTGTTTTTT.

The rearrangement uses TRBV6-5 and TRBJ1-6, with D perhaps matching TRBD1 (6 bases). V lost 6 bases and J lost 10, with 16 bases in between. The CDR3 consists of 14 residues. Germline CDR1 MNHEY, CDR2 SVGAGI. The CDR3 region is CASSPTPQGSPLHF. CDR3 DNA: TGTGCCAGCAGCCCGACTCCTCAGGGGTCACCCCTCCACTTT.

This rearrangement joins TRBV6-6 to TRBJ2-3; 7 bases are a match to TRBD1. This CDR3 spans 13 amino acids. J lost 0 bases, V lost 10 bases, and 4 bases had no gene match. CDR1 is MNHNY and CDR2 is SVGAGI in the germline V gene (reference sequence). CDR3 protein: CATTGASTDTQYF. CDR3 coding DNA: TGTGCCACCACAGGGGCTAGCACAGATACGCAGTATTTT.

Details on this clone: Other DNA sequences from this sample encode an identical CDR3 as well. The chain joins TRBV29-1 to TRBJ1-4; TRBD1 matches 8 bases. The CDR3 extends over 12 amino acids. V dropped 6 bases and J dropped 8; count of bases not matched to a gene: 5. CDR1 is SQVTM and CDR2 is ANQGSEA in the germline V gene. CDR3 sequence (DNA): TGCAGCGTAGGACAGGGTGGGGAAAAACTGTTTTTT. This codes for CSVGQGGEKLFF.

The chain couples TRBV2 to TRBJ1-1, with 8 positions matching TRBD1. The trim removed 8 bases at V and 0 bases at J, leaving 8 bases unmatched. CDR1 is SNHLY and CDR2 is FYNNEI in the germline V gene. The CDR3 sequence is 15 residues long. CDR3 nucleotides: TGTGCCAGCGGGACAGGCGCCAAAATGAACACTGAAGCTTTCTTT. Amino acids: CASGTGAKMNTEAFF. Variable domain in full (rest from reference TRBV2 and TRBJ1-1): EPEVTQTPSHQVTQMGQEVILRCVPISNHLYFYWYRQILGQKVEFLVSFYNNEISEKSEIFDDQFSVERPDGSNFTLKIRSTKLEDSAMYFCASGTGAKMNTEAFFGQGTRLTVV.

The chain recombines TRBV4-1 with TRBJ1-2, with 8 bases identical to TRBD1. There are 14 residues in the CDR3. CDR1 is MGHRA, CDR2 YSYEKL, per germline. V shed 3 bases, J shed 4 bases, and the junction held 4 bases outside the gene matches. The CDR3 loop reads CASSQTTGVYGYTF. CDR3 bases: TGCGCCAGCAGCCAGACGACAGGGGTCTATGGCTACACCTTC.

The CDR3 nucleotides are TGTGCCAGCAAAGTCGTGGCGGGGCCTGAAGCTTTCTTT. Residues: CASKVVAGPEAFF. V is TRBV2 and J is TRBJ1-1; D may be TRBD1 (5 bases). Trimming cost V 7 bases and J 6 bases, with 15 bases left between them. This CDR3 is built from 13 residues. CDR1 and CDR2 (germline): SNHLY, FYNNEI.

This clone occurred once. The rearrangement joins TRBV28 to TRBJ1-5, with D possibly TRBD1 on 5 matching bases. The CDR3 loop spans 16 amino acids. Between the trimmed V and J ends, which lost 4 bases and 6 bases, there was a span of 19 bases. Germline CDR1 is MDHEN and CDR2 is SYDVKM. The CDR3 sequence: CASSSGGRAQGQPQHF. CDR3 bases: TGTGCCAGCAGTTCCGGGGGGAGGGCTCAAGGTCAGCCCCAGCATTTT.

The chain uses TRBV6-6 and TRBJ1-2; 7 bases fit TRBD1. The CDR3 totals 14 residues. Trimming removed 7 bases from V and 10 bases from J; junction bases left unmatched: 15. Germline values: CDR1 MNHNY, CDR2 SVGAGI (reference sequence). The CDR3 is CASTRTGRRRDYTF. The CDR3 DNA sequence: TGTGCCAGCACCCGGACAGGTCGGCGTCGGGACTACACCTTC.

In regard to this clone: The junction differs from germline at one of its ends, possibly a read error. CDR3 sequence: CAWSSPGTDIFRF. The CDR3 DNA reads TGTGCCTGGAGTTCTCCCGGGACAGATATCTTTCGCTTC. The chain has TRBV30 and TRBJ2-4, with 7 bases matching TRBD1. Germline V CDR1 and CDR2: GTSNPN, SVGIG (reference sequence). The CDR3 is made up of 13 amino acids.

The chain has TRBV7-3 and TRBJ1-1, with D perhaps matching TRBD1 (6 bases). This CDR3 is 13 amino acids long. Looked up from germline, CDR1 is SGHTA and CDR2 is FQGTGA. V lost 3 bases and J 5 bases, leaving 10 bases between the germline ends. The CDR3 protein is CASSFRGRTEAFF. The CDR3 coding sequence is TGTGCCAGCAGCTTCAGGGGACGGACTGAAGCTTTCTTT. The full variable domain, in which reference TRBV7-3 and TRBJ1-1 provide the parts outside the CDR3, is GAGVSQTPSNKVTEKGKYVELRCDPISGHTALYWYRQSLGQGPEFLIYFQGTGAADDSGLPNDRFFAVRPEGSVSTLKIQRTERGDSAVYLCASSFRGRTEAFFGQGTRLTVV.

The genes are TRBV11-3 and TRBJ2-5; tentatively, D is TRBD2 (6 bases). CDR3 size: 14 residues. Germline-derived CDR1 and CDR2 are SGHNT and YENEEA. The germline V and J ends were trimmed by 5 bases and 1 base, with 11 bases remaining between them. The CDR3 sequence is CASSPAGRQETQYF. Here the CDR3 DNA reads TGTGCCAGCAGCCCAGCGGGTCGCCAAGAGACCCAGTACTTC.